One TCR beta chain is described in this entry. Its antigen remains unknown. This entry comes from a study of graft-versus-host responses after intestinal transplantation. The wider study: Every recipient underwent anti-thymocyte globulin induction, then tacrolimus and steroids for approximately 3 years. Regarding the study as a whole: Clonal ratios of graft-versus-host to host-versus-graft in allografts were high for patients exhibiting graft-donor T cell macrochimerism.

V was clipped by 4 bases and J by 7 bases, with 20 bases between them. CDR1 and CDR2 from the germline V gene are SGDLS and YYNGEE. The length of the CDR3 is 15 residues. Profiled with immunoSEQ multiplex PCR; TCRdb holds only in-frame clones, not every one. The table records over 85,000 clones, just under 95% of them present only once. The sequences come from unstimulated CD8+ T cells sorted from spleen or lymph node cells, collected before intestinal transplant. The sequence derives from a human donor who received an intestinal transplant. This chain links TRBV9 with TRBJ1-2; TRBD1 is a possible D gene (6 bases). The CDR3, as DNA: TGTGCCAGCAGCCTGTCTTCGACAGGTTCTCGTGGCTACACCTTC. Amino acids: CASSLSSTGSRGYTF. Full variable domain (outside the CDR3, taken from reference TRBV9 and TRBJ1-2): DSGVTQTPKHLITATGQRVTLRCSPRSGDLSVYWYQQSLDQGLQFLIQYYNGEERAKGNILERFSAQQFPDLHSELNLSSLELGDSALYFCASSLSSTGSRGYTFGSGTRLTVV.